These 32 T cell receptor beta chains were sequenced from one sample in a study of T cell responses to AZD1222 COVID-19 vaccine. Data came from immunoSEQ multiplex PCR; TCRdb stores just in-frame clones and leaves some out. This table holds roughly 120,000 clones, around nine tenths found once. The input for sequencing was peripheral blood, taken 28 days after the second AZD1222 dose. The receptors were sampled from an adult who received the AZD1222 COVID-19 vaccine.

The chain carries TRBV9 and TRBJ2-1; D might be TRBD1 (5 bases). V was trimmed by 4 bases and J by 6 bases, leaving 17 bases between them. CDR1 and CDR2 from the germline V gene are SGDLS and YYNGEE. The CDR3 is 15 residues long. The DNA of the CDR3 is TGTGCCAGCAGCCCCTCAAGGGGTGGGTTCAATGAGCAGTTCTTC. The encoded protein is CASSPSRGGFNEQFF.

The V gene is TRBV2, the J gene TRBJ1-5; TRBD1 agrees at 9 bases. Germline V gene data show CDR1 as SNHLY and CDR2 as FYNNEI. Unmatched junction bases numbered 3, after V lost 3 bases and J lost 6 bases. The CDR3 has 14 residues. The CDR3 DNA reads TGTGCCAGCAGTGACAACAGGGGGCGTCAGCCCCAGCATTTT. It yields the protein CASSDNRGRQPQHF.

The chain employs TRBV12-3 or TRBV12-4 and TRBJ1-2; D not resolved. V lost 4 bases, J lost 5 bases, and 5 bases lay in between. This CDR3 region has 11 residues. The CDR3 protein is CASSSQYGYTF. The CDR3 coding sequence is TGTGCCAGCAGTTCACAGTATGGCTACACCTTC.

The chain employs TRBV7-9 and TRBJ2-7, with D hard to call. This CDR3 region has 12 residues. Germline loops: CDR1 SEHNR, CDR2 FQNEAQ (reference sequence). The ends were cut back, 4 bases at V and 0 bases at J, with 4 bases in the middle. The CDR3 reads CASSSASYEQYF. The CDR3, as DNA: TGTGCCAGCAGCTCAGCCTCCTACGAGCAGTACTTC.

The chain joins TRBV7-9 to TRBJ2-7; possible D gene TRBD2, 6 bases. V was shortened by 2 bases and J by 0 bases, with 8 bases between the two germline ends. Germline V gives CDR1 SEHNR, CDR2 FQNEAQ (reference sequence). CDR3 size: 14 residues. In DNA form, the CDR3 reads TGTGCCAGCAGCTTACAGGGAGGCTCCTACGAGCAGTACTTC. Protein sequence: CASSLQGGSYEQYF.

The rearrangement links TRBV11-1 to TRBJ2-7, with D perhaps TRBD1 (6 bases). This CDR3 comprises 13 residues. Germline assignment: CDR1 SGHAT and CDR2 FQDESV (reference sequence). Trimming left V 3 bases short and J 3 bases short, with 9 bases between. CDR3: CASSFSGDYEQYF. CDR3 nucleotides: TGTGCCAGCAGCTTTTCAGGGGACTACGAGCAGTACTTC. The entire variable domain, with the rest obtained from reference TRBV11-1 and TRBJ2-7, is as follows: EAEVAQSPRYKITEKSQAVAFWCDPISGHATLYWYRQILGQGPELLVQFQDESVVDDSQLPKDRFSAERLKGVDSTLKIQPAELGDSAMYLCASSFSGDYEQYFGPGTRLTVT.

The rearrangement links TRBV9 to TRBJ2-7, with D unclear. CDR3 length: 13 amino acids. Germline CDR1 reads SGDLS; CDR2 reads YYNGEE. Between the trimmed V and J ends, which lost 4 bases and 7 bases, there was a span of 15 bases. The CDR3 nucleotides are TGTGCCAGCAGCCCAGTCGGTCTAAGGGAGCAGTACTTC. This codes for CASSPVGLREQYF.

This sequence joins TRBV7-3 and TRBJ2-1, with 8 bases fitting TRBD2. Germline-derived CDR1 and CDR2 are SGHTA and FQGTGA. The CDR3 spans 15 residues. The V segment lost 3 bases and the J segment 4 bases; nucleotides outside the gene matches: 5. The CDR3 is CASSLGPGGYNEQFF. The DNA for the CDR3 is TGTGCCAGCAGCTTGGGCCCGGGAGGGTACAATGAGCAGTTCTTC. The variable domain in full, completed from reference TRBV7-3 and TRBJ2-1, reads GAGVSQTPSNKVTEKGKYVELRCDPISGHTALYWYRQSLGQGPEFLIYFQGTGAADDSGLPNDRFFAVRPEGSVSTLKIQRTERGDSAVYLCASSLGPGGYNEQFFGPGTRLTVL.

V is TRBV4-1 and J is TRBJ1-1; D is ambiguous. From germline, CDR1 is MGHRA and CDR2 YSYEKL. The V and J ends lost 1 base and 1 base respectively, with 13 bases between them. This CDR3 comprises 16 residues. CDR3 DNA: TGCGCCAGCAGCCAAGGTCGAGGACGGTCGAACACTGAAGCTTTCTTT. Encoded protein: CASSQGRGRSNTEAFF.

V and J are TRBV5-1 and TRBJ2-3; D tentatively reads TRBD1 or TRBD2 (6 bases each). This CDR3 region has 14 residues. Germline V gene sequence: CDR1 SGHRS, CDR2 YFSETQ. V lost 0 bases and J lost 4, with 9 bases in between. The DNA of the CDR3 is TGCGCCAGCAGCTTGGCCGGGGGCGCAGATACGCAGTATTTT. Translation: CASSLAGGADTQYF.

The genes are TRBV5-4 and TRBJ2-1; no clear D gene. V was clipped by 0 bases and J by 5 bases, with 6 bases between them. The CDR3 has 13 amino acids. Germline-derived CDR1 and CDR2 are SGHNT and YYREEE (reference sequence). CDR3 amino acids: CASSLDTDNEQFF. The DNA for the CDR3 is TGTGCCAGCAGCTTGGACACCGACAATGAGCAGTTCTTC.

J is TRBJ1-1 and V is TRBV27, with D perhaps TRBD1 (5 bases). Germline V gives CDR1 MNHEY, CDR2 SMNVEV (reference sequence). Trimming pared 5 bases from V and 4 bases from J, leaving 11 bases between. This CDR3 has 13 residues. Here the CDR3 DNA reads TGTGCCAGCAGTCTTGGGGGGACCACTGAAGCTTTCTTT. As protein: CASSLGGTTEAFF.

This clone was observed a handful of times. The V and J genes are TRBV5-4 and TRBJ1-2, with a tentative D call TRBD1 (5 bases). V was trimmed by 5 bases and J by 0 bases, leaving 14 bases between them. This CDR3 spans 15 amino acids. Germline loops: CDR1 SGHNT, CDR2 YYREEE (reference sequence). The chain's CDR3 is CASSSRAATNYGYTF. Written as DNA, the CDR3 is TGTGCCAGCAGTTCCAGGGCCGCGACTAACTATGGCTACACCTTC.

V is TRBV5-6 and J is TRBJ2-6; D is unclear. Germline V gene lookup returns CDR1 SGHDT and CDR2 YYEEEE. CDR3 length: 18 amino acids. V lost 3 bases to trimming and J lost 0 bases, with 16 bases between them. CDR3 sequence (DNA): TGTGCCAGCAGCTCACTGACGGTCCGAAGCTCTGGGGCCAACGTCCTGACTTTC. This gives the protein CASSSLTVRSSGANVLTF.

The chain uses TRBV25-1 and TRBJ1-5, with D unclear. This CDR3 has 16 amino acids. Germline V lookup: CDR1 MGHDK, CDR2 SYGVNS. Trimming pared 2 bases from V and 4 bases from J, leaving 15 bases between. CDR3 coding DNA: TGTGCCAGCAGTGAAGTTTTGAGCCAGGAGAATCAGCCCCAGCATTTT. Encoded protein: CASSEVLSQENQPQHF.

The rearrangement uses TRBV28 and TRBJ1-4; possible D gene TRBD1, 5 bases. CDR1 MDHEN and CDR2 SYDVKM come from the germline V gene. Trimming removed 4 bases at V and 6 bases at J, with 18 bases between. This CDR3 has 16 residues. This CDR3 is CASSSPGGRGYEKLFF. In DNA, the CDR3 is TGTGCCAGCAGTTCCCCGGGGGGGAGAGGATATGAAAAACTGTTTTTT.

The chain recombines TRBV7-9 with TRBJ2-1; no clear D. V was trimmed by 5 bases and J by 0 bases, leaving 14 bases between them. This CDR3 is built from 16 residues. In germline, CDR1 is SEHNR, CDR2 FQNEAQ (reference sequence). CDR3 residues: CASSPPLWVSYNEQFF. DNA of the CDR3: TGTGCCAGCAGCCCCCCCCTGTGGGTCTCCTACAATGAGCAGTTCTTC.

The chain employs TRBV28 and TRBJ1-5; D remains ambiguous. CDR1 and CDR2 (germline): MDHEN, SYDVKM. Deletions cut 3 bases from V and 0 bases from J, with 12 bases between. CDR3 length: 16 amino acids. The CDR3 DNA follows: TGTGCCAGCAGTTTTTTGGCGGGAGATAGCAATCAGCCCCAGCATTTT. Residues: CASSFLAGDSNQPQHF.

This clone was counted only a few times. The CDR3 DNA reads as TGTGCCAGCTCACCAGGACAGGATCTCTATGGCTACACCTTC. It codes for CASSPGQDLYGYTF. V usage is TRBV18 and J usage is TRBJ1-2; the match to TRBD1 covers 7 bases. Germline V lookup: CDR1 KGHSH, CDR2 LQKENI. The V gene end was trimmed by 2 bases and the J gene end by 4 bases; junction bases not matched to a gene: 4. The CDR3 has 14 residues.

This chain links TRBV6-6 with TRBJ1-1, with 8 bases matching TRBD1. Trimming took 4 bases from V and 4 from J; bases not matched to a gene: 11. The CDR3 spans 16 residues. Germline CDR1 reads MNHNY; CDR2 reads SVGAGI (reference sequence). The CDR3 protein is CASSSSGGTRVTEAFF. The CDR3 nucleotides are TGTGCCAGCAGTTCCTCAGGGGGCACGAGGGTCACTGAAGCTTTCTTT.

The CDR3, as DNA: TGTGCCCGTGAGGGCTACACCTTC. Residues: CAREGYTF. The V gene is TRBV30, the J gene TRBJ1-2; no firm D call. Looked up from germline, CDR1 is GTSNPN and CDR2 is SVGIG (reference sequence). This CDR3 has 8 residues. Trimming shortened V by 8 bases and J by 8 bases, and 6 bases separated the two germline ends.

This rearrangement joins TRBV21-1 to TRBJ1-2; TRBD1 was called by the table and not checked on the DNA. TRBV21-1 is a pseudogene. The CDR3 consists of 14 residues. The CDR3 DNA follows: TGTGCCAGCAGCACCGGGACACACTGCGGTGGCTACACCTTC. As protein: CASSTGTHCGGYTF.

This clone was seen once. V usage is TRBV27 and J usage is TRBJ2-7; the D is unclear. CDR1 and CDR2 (germline): MNHEY, SMNVEV (reference sequence). The CDR3 extends over 13 amino acids. V was cut by 3 bases and J by 2 bases, with 8 bases left in between. As DNA, the CDR3 is TGTGCCAGCAGTTTCGTGGGAACCTACGAGCAGTACTTC. Protein: CASSFVGTYEQYF.

The genes are TRBV3-1 (or the pseudogene TRBV3-2) and TRBJ1-6; 8 bases match TRBD1. V was clipped by 4 bases and J by 5 bases; unmatched bases: 7. The germline CDR1 and CDR2 sequences are LGHDT and YNNKEL (reference sequence). CDR3 length equals 16 residues. The DNA for the CDR3 is TGTGCCAGCAGCCGACGCCCGGGACAGGATAATTCACCCCTCCACTTT. Protein product: CASSRRPGQDNSPLHF.

This sequence joins TRBV2 and TRBJ2-7; D is undetermined. Germline V lookup: CDR1 SNHLY, CDR2 FYNNEI. The CDR3 is 13 residues long. The V and J ends lost 5 bases and 2 bases respectively, with 10 bases between them. In nucleotides, the CDR3 is TGTGCCAGCAGTCTGGGCATAGCCTACGAGCAGTACTTC. Translating gives CASSLGIAYEQYF. The complete variable domain, with remaining parts taken from reference TRBV2 and TRBJ2-7, reads EPEVTQTPSHQVTQMGQEVILRCVPISNHLYFYWYRQILGQKVEFLVSFYNNEISEKSEIFDDQFSVERPDGSNFTLKIRSTKLEDSAMYFCASSLGIAYEQYFGPGTRLTVT.

The genes are TRBV29-1 and TRBJ1-3; 7 bases line up with TRBD1. The CDR3 spans 14 residues. Germline V CDR1 and CDR2: SQVTM, ANQGSEA. Losses at the gene ends were 4 bases for V and 3 bases for J; bases not matched to a gene: 6. CDR3: CSVAGQRGGNTIYF. The DNA for the CDR3 is TGCAGCGTTGCGGGACAGAGGGGTGGAAACACCATATATTTT. Combining the CDR3 with reference TRBV29-1 and TRBJ1-3 gives the whole variable domain SAVISQKPSRDICQRGTSLTIQCQVDSQVTMMFWYRQQPGQSLTLIATANQGSEATYESGFVIDKFPISRPNLTFSTLTVSNMSPEDSSIYLCSVAGQRGGNTIYFGEGSWLTVV.

This clone was counted once. This chain joins TRBV28 and TRBJ1-5; D may be TRBD1 (6 bases). The length of the CDR3 is 16 residues. The V gene's germline CDR1 is MDHEN and CDR2 SYDVKM. Trimming removed 5 bases from V and 4 bases from J, with 18 bases in between. CDR3 in DNA: TGTGCCAGCAGTCCAACCAGGGGCCTCCTGAATCAGCCCCAGCATTTT. Its protein is CASSPTRGLLNQPQHF.

The gene calls are TRBV19 and TRBJ2-1; 8 bases align to TRBD2. The CDR3 covers 13 residues. Germline CDR1 reads LNHDA; CDR2 reads SQIVND (reference sequence). V shed 7 bases, J shed 6 bases, and the junction held 5 bases outside the gene matches. In DNA form, the CDR3 reads TGTGCCAGTAAGGGACTAGTCCCCAATGAGCAGTTCTTC. Its translation is CASKGLVPNEQFF. Filled out from reference TRBV19 and TRBJ2-1, the complete variable domain reads DGGITQSPKYLFRKEGQNVTLSCEQNLNHDAMYWYRQDPGQGLRLIYYSQIVNDFQKGDIAEGYSVSREKKESFPLTVTSAQKNPTAFYLCASKGLVPNEQFFGPGTRLTVL.

This chain connects TRBV28 to TRBJ1-2; D remains unclear. The CDR3 totals 12 residues. CDR1 MDHEN and CDR2 SYDVKM come from the germline V gene. The V gene lost 2 bases and the J gene lost 8 bases, with 9 bases spanning the gap. The CDR3: CASSLGGEGYTF. The CDR3, as DNA: TGTGCCAGCAGTTTAGGTGGGGAGGGCTACACCTTC.

The J gene is TRBJ1-1, the V gene TRBV2; D gene uncertain. CDR3 size: 15 residues. Trimming removed 8 bases at V and 0 bases at J, with 16 bases between. Germline CDR1 is SNHLY and CDR2 is FYNNEI. The CDR3 coding sequence is TGTGCCAGCCTCGCGGGTGTTAGGATGAACACTGAAGCTTTCTTT. Translating it yields CASLAGVRMNTEAFF.

The rearrangement links TRBV19 to TRBJ2-6; D unresolved. CDR3 length: 17 amino acids. Germline V gene sequence: CDR1 LNHDA, CDR2 SQIVND (reference sequence). The V end was cut by 1 base, the J end by 1 base, with 11 bases between. CDR3 loop: CASSIGDGFSGANVLTF. The CDR3 coding sequence is TGTGCCAGTAGTATAGGTGACGGGTTTTCTGGGGCCAACGTCCTGACTTTC.

The chain recombines TRBV7-2 with TRBJ2-1; 9 bases fit TRBD2. The V gene end was trimmed by 6 bases and the J gene end by 1 base; junction bases not matched to a gene: 4. The V gene's germline CDR1 is SGHTA and CDR2 FQGNSA. CDR3 size: 15 residues. The CDR3 loop is CASRAAGGSYNEQFF. CDR3 DNA: TGTGCCAGCAGGGCAGCGGGAGGATCCTACAATGAGCAGTTCTTC.